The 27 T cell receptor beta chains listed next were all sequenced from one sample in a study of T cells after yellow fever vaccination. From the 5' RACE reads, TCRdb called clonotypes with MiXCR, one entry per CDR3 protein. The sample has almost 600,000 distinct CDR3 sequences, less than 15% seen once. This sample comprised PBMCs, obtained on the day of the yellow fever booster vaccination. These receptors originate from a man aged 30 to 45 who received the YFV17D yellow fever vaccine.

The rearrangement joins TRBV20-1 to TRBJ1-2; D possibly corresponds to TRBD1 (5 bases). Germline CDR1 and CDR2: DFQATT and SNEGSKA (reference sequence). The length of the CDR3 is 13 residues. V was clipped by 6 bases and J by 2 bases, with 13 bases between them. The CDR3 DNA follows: TGCAGTGCCCTCCGGGGCCCCAACTATGGCTACACCTTC. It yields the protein CSALRGPNYGYTF.

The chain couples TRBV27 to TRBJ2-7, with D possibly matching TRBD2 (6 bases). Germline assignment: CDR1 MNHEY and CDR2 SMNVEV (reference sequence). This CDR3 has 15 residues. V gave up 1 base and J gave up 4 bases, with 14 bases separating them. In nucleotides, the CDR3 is TGTGCCAGCAGTTTATTGAGGGAGCGGGTTTACGAGCAGTACTTC. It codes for CASSLLRERVYEQYF.

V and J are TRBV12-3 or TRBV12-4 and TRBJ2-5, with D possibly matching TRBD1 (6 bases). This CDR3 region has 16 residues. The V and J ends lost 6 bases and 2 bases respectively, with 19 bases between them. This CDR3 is CASSRKPGHIQETQYF. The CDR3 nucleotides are TGTGCCAGCAGCAGAAAGCCGGGACACATACAAGAGACCCAGTACTTC.

The CDR3 nucleotides read TGCAGTGCTAGGGACAGCCGACAGGGGGCTCGGTATGAGCAGTTCTTC. Amino acid sequence: CSARDSRQGARYEQFF. The chain recombines TRBV20-1 with TRBJ2-1; TRBD1 aligns across 10 bases. Germline CDR1 and CDR2: DFQATT and SNEGSKA (reference sequence). With V trimmed by 3 bases and J by 8 bases, 13 bases remained unmatched. The CDR3 is 16 amino acids.

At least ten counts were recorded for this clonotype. For the CDR3, the DNA is TGTGCCAGCAGCCAAGACAGTTCCAATCAGCCCCAGCATTTT. This codes for CASSQDSSNQPQHF. The chain is built from TRBV3-1 and TRBJ1-5; the D is unclear. The CDR3 is made up of 14 amino acids. Trimming removed 0 bases at V and 3 bases at J, with 6 bases between. The germline CDR1 and CDR2 sequences are LGHDT and YNNKEL (reference sequence).

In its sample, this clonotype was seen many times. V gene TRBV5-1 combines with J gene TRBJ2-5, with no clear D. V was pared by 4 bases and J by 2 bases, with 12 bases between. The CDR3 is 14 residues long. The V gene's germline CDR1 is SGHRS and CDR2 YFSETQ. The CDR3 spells CASSPSSTQETQYF. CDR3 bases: TGCGCCAGCAGCCCCTCATCAACTCAAGAGACCCAGTACTTC.

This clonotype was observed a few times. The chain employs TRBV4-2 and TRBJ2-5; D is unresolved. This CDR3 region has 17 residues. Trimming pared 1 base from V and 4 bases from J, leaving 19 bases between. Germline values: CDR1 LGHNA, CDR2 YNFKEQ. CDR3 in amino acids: CASSQVQAPDDTETQYF. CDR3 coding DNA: TGTGCCAGCAGCCAAGTGCAGGCCCCCGACGACACAGAGACCCAGTACTTC.

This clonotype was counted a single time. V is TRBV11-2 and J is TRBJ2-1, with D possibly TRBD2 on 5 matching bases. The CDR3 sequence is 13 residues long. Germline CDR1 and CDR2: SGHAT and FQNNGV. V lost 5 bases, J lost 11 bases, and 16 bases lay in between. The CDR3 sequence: CASSKLVWDKQFF. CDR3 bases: TGTGCCAGCAGCAAACTAGTTTGGGATAAGCAGTTCTTC.

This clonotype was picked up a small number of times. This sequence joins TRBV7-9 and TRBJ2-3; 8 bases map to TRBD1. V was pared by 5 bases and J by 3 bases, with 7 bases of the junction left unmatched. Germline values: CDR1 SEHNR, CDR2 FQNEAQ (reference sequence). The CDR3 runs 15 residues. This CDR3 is CASSREDRATDTQYF. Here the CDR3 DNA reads TGTGCCAGCAGCCGAGAGGACAGGGCTACAGATACGCAGTATTTT.

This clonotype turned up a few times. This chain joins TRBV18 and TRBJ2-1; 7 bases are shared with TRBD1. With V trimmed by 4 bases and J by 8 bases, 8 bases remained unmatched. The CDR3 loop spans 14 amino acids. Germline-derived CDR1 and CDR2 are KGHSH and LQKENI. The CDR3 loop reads CASSHADRSDEQFF. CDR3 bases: TGTGCCAGCTCACACGCGGACAGGTCCGATGAGCAGTTCTTC.

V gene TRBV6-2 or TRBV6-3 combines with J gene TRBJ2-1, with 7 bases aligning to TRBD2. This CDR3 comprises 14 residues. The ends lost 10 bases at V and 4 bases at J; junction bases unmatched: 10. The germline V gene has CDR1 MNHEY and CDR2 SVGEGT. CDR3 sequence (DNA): TGTGCCACCCGACCTAGCGGATATTACAATGAGCAGTTCTTC. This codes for CATRPSGYYNEQFF.

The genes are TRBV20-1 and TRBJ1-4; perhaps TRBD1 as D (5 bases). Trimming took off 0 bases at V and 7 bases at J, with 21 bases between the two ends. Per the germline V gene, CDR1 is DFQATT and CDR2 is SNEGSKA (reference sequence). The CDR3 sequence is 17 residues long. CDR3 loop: CSARDRAWNRDPEKLFF. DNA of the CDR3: TGCAGTGCTAGAGATCGGGCGTGGAACCGGGACCCTGAAAAACTGTTTTTT.

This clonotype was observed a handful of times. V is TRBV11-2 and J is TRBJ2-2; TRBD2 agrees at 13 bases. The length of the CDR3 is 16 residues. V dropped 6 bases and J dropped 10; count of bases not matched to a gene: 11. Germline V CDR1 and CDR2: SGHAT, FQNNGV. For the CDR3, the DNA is TGTGCCAGCAGTCGGGGACTAGCGGGATTGGGTATGGAGCTGTTTTTT. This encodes CASSRGLAGLGMELFF.

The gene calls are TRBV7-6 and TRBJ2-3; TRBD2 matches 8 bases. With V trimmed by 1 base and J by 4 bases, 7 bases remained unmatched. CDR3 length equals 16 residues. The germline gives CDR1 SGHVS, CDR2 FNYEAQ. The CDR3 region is CASSLGPAGVSDTQYF. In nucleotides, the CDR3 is TGTGCCAGCAGCTTAGGACCAGCGGGAGTATCAGATACGCAGTATTTT.

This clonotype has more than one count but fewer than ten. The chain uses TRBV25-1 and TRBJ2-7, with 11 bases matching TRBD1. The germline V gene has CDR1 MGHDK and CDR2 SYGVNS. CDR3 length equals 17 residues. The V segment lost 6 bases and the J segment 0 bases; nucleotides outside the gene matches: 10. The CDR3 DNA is TGTGCCAGCAGGGGCCTGGGACAGGGGGTAAGCTCCTACGAGCAGTACTTC. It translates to CASRGLGQGVSSYEQYF.

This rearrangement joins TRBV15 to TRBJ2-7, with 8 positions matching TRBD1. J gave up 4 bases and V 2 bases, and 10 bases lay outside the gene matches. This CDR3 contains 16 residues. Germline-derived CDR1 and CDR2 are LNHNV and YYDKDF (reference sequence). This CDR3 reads CATSRHPGQGTYEQYF. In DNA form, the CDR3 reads TGTGCCACCAGCAGACACCCCGGACAGGGTACTTACGAGCAGTACTTC.

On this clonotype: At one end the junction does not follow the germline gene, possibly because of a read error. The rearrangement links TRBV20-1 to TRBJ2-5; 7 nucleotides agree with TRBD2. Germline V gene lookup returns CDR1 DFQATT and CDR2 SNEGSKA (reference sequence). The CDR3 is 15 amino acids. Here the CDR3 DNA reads TGCAGTCCTAGGGGCGGGAGCCACCATGGGGAGACCCAGTACTTC. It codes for CSPRGGSHHGETQYF.

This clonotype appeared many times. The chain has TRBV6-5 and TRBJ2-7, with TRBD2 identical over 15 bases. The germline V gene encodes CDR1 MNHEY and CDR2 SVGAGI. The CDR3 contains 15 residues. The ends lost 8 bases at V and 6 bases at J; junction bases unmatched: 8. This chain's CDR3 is CASSGLAGGEPEQYF. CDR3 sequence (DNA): TGTGCCAGCTCGGGACTAGCGGGAGGAGAGCCCGAGCAGTACTTC.

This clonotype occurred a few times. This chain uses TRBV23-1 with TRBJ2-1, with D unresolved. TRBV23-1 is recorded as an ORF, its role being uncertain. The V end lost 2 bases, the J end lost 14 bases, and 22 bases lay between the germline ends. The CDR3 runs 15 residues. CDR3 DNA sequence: TGCGCCAGCAGTCAACCCTTTTTCTTCCAGACTCAAGAGTTCTTC. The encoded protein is CASSQPFFFQTQEFF.

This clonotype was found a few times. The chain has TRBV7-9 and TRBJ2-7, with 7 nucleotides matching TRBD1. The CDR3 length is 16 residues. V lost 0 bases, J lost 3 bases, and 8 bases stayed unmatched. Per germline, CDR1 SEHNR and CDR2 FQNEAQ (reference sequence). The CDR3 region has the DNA TGTGCCAGCAGCTTAGCGCAGCACAGGGGTTTCTACGAGCAGTACTTC. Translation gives CASSLAQHRGFYEQYF. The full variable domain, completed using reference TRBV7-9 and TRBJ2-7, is DTGVSQNPRHKITKRGQNVTFRCDPISEHNRLYWYRQTLGQGPEFLTYFQNEAQLEKSRLLSDRFSAERPKGSFSTLEIQRTEQGDSAMYLCASSLAQHRGFYEQYFGPGTRLTVT.

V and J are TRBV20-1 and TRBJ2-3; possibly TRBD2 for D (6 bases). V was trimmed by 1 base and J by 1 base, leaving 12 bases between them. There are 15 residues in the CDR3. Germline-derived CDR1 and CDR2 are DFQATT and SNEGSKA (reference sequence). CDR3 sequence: CSARGLAPGTDTQYF. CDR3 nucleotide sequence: TGCAGTGCTAGAGGCCTAGCGCCGGGCACAGATACGCAGTATTTT.

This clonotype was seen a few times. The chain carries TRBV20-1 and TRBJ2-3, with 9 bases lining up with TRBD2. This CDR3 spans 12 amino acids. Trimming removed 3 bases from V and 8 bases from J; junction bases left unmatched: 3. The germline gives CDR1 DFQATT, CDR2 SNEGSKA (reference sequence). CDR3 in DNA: TGCAGTGCTAGTGGGCGGGAGGGTACGCAGTATTTT. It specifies CSASGREGTQYF.

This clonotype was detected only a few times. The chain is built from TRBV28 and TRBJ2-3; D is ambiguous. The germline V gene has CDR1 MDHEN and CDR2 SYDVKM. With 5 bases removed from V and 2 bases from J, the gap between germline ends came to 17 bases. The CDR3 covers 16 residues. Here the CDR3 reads CASSPSIGFVTDTQYF. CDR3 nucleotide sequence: TGTGCCAGCAGTCCTTCAATAGGGTTCGTCACAGATACGCAGTATTTT.

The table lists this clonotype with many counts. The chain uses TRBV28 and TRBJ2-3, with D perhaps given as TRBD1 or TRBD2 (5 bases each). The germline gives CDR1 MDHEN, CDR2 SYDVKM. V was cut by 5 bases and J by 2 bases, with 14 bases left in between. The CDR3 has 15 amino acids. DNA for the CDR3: TGTGCCAGCAGTGTCCCGGGACGCCTCACAGATACGCAGTATTTT. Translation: CASSVPGRLTDTQYF.

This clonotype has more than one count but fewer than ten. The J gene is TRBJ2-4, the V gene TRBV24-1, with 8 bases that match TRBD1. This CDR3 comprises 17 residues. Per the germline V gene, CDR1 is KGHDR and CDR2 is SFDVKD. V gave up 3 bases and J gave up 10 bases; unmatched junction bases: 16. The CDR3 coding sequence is TGTGCCACCAGTGATCACCCCACTACAGGGGGAAATCCTATTCAGTACTTC. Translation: CATSDHPTTGGNPIQYF.

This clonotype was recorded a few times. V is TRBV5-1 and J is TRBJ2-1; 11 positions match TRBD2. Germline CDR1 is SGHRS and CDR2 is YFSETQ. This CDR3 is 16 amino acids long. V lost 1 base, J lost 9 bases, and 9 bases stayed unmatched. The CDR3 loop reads CASSLSALAGVGEQFF. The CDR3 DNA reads TGCGCCAGCAGCTTGAGTGCACTAGCGGGAGTAGGTGAGCAGTTCTTC.

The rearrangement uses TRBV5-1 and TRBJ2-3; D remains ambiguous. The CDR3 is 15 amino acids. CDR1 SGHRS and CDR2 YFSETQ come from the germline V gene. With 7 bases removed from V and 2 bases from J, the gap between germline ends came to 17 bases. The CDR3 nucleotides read TGCGCCAGCTTCCCTTCTACAAGAGCCACAGATACGCAGTATTTT. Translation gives CASFPSTRATDTQYF.